This TCR beta chain stems from a study of neurological immune-mediated disorders. Broader study findings: It was HTLV-1-associated myelopathy that showed the most TCR clonal expansion, while multiple sclerosis showed the least, falling below healthy controls.

This clonotype was picked up many times. The antigen is undetermined. TCRdb re-called the 5' RACE reads through MiXCR, storing one row per CDR3 protein. The table has 20,000 to 30,000 distinct CDR3 sequences, over 5.5% seen once. Germline lookup yields CDR1 SGHRS and CDR2 YFSETQ. This CDR3 is 13 amino acids long. Deletions cut 1 base from V and 2 bases from J, with 6 bases between. The clonotype was recovered from a woman aged 40 to 55 in good health. The sample was PBMCs. The chain combines TRBV5-1 with TRBJ2-5; D call uncertain. Here the CDR3 DNA reads TGCGCCAGCAGCTTGATATTACAAGAGACCCAGTACTTC. This codes for CASSLILQETQYF.